This T cell receptor (beta chain) was profiled in a study of OX40 agonist ivuxolimab in advanced cancers. This table comes from immunoSEQ multiplex PCR, and its TCRdb copy is limited to in-frame clones, with some not included. The sample has about 61,000 clones, roughly 85% seen once. From germline, CDR1 is SGDLS and CDR2 YYNGEE. CDR3 length: 12 residues. Between the trimmed V and J ends, which lost 3 bases and 1 base, there was a span of 3 bases. The source of this sequence is an adult with an advanced solid tumor such as melanoma, head and neck, liver or kidney cancer. Here the sequenced sample was CD4+ or CD8+ T cells sorted from blood, taken in a trial of the OX40 agonist ivuxolimab. The chain combines TRBV9 with TRBJ2-3; D gene uncertain. The CDR3 loop reads CASSEGTDTQYF. Here the CDR3 DNA reads TGTGCCAGCAGCGAAGGCACAGATACGCAGTATTTT.